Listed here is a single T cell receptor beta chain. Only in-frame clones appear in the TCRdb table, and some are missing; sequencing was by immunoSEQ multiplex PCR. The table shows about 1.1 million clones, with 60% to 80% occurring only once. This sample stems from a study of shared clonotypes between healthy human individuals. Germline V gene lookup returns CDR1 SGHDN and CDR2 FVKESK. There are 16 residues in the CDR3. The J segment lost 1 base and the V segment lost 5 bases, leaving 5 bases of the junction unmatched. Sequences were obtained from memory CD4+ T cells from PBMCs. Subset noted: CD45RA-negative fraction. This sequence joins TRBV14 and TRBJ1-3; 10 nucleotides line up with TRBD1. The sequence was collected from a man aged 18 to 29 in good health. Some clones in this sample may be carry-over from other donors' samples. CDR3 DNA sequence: TGTGCCAGCAGCTGGGACAGGGGAGGTTCTGGAAACACCATATATTTT. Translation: CASSWDRGGSGNTIYF. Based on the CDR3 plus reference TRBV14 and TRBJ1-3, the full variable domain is EAGVTQFPSHSVIEKGQTVTLRCDPISGHDNLYWYRRVMGKEIKFLLHFVKESKQDESGMPNNRFLAERTGGTYSTLKVQPAELEDSGVYFCASSWDRGGSGNTIYFGEGSWLTVV.